This TCR beta chain is from a study of T-cell reconstitution after alpha-beta-depleted transplantation in children. As to this clonotype: Its target is not known.

CDR1 and CDR2 (germline): SGHAT, FQNNGV. V was clipped by 3 bases and J by 5 bases; unmatched bases: 18. The length of the CDR3 is 19 residues. A TCRbeta library incorporating unique molecular identifiers was prepared. Using its own MiXCR run on the PCR reads, TCRdb lists one record per CDR3 protein. Of around 300,000 distinct CDR3 sequences in the sample, approximately 23% were seen once. Whole-study results and caveats: Alpha-beta T cells present about two months after transplant were reported to originate from several hundred expanded graft clones.

The TCR originated in a male patient under 18 who had a stem cell transplant for acute lymphoblastic leukemia, so the T cells may come from the graft donor. This sequence joins TRBV11-2 and TRBJ2-1, with TRBD2 identical over 8 bases. This specimen consisted of PBMCs, mostly from graft donor cells, obtained 180 days after TCRalphabeta/CD19-depleted stem cell transplant. The CDR3 bases are TGTGCCAGCAGCTTCTCCCACCCCGGCGGGAGGTTAGTCCACAATGAGCAGTTCTTC. Its translation is CASSFSHPGGRLVHNEQFF.